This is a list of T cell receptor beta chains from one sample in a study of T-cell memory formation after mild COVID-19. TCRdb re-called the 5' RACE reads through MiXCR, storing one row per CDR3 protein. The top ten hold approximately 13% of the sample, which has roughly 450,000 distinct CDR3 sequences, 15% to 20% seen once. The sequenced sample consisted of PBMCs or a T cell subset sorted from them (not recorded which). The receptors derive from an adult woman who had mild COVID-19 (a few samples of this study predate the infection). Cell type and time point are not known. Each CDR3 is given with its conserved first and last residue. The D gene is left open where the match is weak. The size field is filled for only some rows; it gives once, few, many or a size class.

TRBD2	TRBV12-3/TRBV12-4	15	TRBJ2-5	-	CASGGGTSGIETQYF	TGTGCCAGCGGGGGGGGGACTAGCGGGATTGAGACCCAGTACTTC
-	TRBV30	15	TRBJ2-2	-	CAWSGRRGNTGELFF	TGTGCCTGGAGTGGGAGAAGGGGTAACACCGGGGAGCTGTTTTTT
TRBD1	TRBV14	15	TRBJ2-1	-	CASSQGDRVGNEQFF	TGTGCCAGCAGCCAAGGGGACAGGGTAGGGAATGAGCAGTTCTTC
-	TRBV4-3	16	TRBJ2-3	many	CASSQEGLARGDTQYF	TGCGCCAGCAGCCAAGAAGGGCTAGCGAGGGGAGATACGCAGTATTTT
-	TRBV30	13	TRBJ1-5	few	CAWSEAGYQPQHF	TGTGCCTGGAGTGAGGCAGGTTATCAGCCCCAGCATTTT
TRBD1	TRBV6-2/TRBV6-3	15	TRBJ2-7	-	CASRKDRSKTYEQYF	TGTGCCAGCAGAAAGGACAGGTCGAAGACCTACGAGCAGTACTTC
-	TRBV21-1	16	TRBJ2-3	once	CASSKGRTGSTDTQYF	TGTGCCAGCAGCAAAGGGAGGACAGGGAGCACAGATACGCAGTATTTT
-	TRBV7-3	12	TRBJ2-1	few	CASSLSVNEQFF	TGTGCCAGCAGCTTAAGTGTAAATGAGCAGTTCTTC
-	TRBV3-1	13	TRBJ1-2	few	CASSQDWGEGYTF	TGTGCCAGCAGCCAAGATTGGGGGGAAGGCTACACCTTC
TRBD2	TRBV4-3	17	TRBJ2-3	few	CASSQVGVREGRYTQYF	TGCGCCAGCAGCCAAGTAGGTGTGCGGGAGGGCCGGTATACGCAGTATTTT
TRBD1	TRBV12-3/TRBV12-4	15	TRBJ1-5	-	CASRRTGGGNQPQHF	TGTGCCAGCAGACGGACAGGGGGAGGCAATCAGCCCCAGCATTTT
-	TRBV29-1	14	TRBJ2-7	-	CSVGWTWNPYEQYF	TGCAGCGTGGGGTGGACATGGAACCCCTACGAGCAGTACTTC
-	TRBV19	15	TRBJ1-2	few	CASKSDPYANYGYTF	TGTGCCAGTAAATCGGATCCCTACGCTAACTATGGCTACACCTTC
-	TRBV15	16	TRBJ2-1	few	CATSRDQGTSYNEQFF	TGTGCCACCAGCAGAGATCAGGGGACGAGTTACAATGAGCAGTTCTTC
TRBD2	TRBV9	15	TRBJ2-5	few	CASSVGSSGGETQYF	TGTGCCAGCAGCGTAGGGTCTAGCGGGGGTGAGACCCAGTACTTC
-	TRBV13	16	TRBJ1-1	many	CASSLGLGLKGTEAFF	TGTGCCAGCAGCTTAGGCCTGGGGCTCAAGGGGACTGAAGCTTTCTTT
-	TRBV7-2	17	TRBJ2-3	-	CASSLAGGPTSTDTQYF	TGTGCCAGCAGCTTAGCGGGGGGGCCTACTAGCACAGATACGCAGTATTTT
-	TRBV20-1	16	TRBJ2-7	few	CSARQRGRELIDEQYF	TGCAGTGCACGACAGAGGGGGCGGGAGCTCATCGACGAGCAGTACTTC
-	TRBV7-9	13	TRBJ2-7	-	CASSRSAGYEQYF	TGTGCCAGCAGCCGTTCGGCGGGATACGAGCAGTACTTC
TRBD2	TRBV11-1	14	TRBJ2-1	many	CASSSSGGAGEQFF	TGTGCCAGCAGCTCAAGCGGGGGGGCGGGTGAGCAGTTCTTC
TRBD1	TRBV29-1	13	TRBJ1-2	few	CSARDREGRGYTF	TGCAGCGCCCGGGACAGGGAGGGTCGTGGCTACACCTTC
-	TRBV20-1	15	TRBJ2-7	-	CSARDLQGSSYEQYF	TGCAGTGCTAGAGATTTGCAGGGAAGCTCCTACGAGCAGTACTTC
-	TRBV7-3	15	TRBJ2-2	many	CASSLVPGGTGELFF	TGTGCCAGCAGCTTAGTTCCGGGCGGGACCGGGGAGCTGTTTTTT
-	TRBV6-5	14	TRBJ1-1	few	CASSRGGASTEAFF	TGTGCCAGCAGTCGGGGGGGCGCGAGCACTGAAGCTTTCTTT
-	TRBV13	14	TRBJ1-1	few	CASRLRGAPPEAFF	TGTGCCAGCAGACTGCGGGGAGCCCCCCCTGAAGCTTTCTTT
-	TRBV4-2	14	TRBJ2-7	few	CASSQQRQGYEQYF	TGTGCCAGCAGCCAACAAAGGCAGGGCTACGAGCAGTACTTC
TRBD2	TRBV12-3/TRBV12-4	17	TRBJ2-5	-	CASSPRLAGALQETQYF	TGTGCCAGCAGTCCTCGACTAGCGGGCGCTCTTCAAGAGACCCAGTACTTC
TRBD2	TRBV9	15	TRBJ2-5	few	CASSAGGPLRETQYF	TGTGCCAGCAGCGCGGGGGGGCCATTAAGGGAGACCCAGTACTTC
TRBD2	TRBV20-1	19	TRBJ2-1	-	CSARAFGLAGGHLGNEQFF	TGCAGTGCTAGAGCCTTCGGACTAGCGGGAGGGCACTTAGGTAATGAGCAGTTCTTC
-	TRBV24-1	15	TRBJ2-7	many	CATSRAGSSSYEQYF	TGTGCCACCAGTAGGGCTGGTTCTAGCTCCTACGAGCAGTACTTC
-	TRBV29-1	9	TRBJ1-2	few	CSVEGGYTF	TGCAGCGTTGAGGGGGGCTACACCTTC
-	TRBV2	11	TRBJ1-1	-	CASKRLTEAFF	TGTGCCAGCAAAAGACTCACTGAAGCTTTCTTT
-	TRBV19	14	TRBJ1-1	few	CASSILGGNTEAFF	TGTGCCAGTAGTATATTGGGAGGGAACACTGAAGCTTTCTTT
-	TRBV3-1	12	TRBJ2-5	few	CASSQVFETQYF	TGTGCCAGCAGCCAAGTATTTGAGACCCAGTACTTC
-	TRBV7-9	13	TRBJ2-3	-	CASSLALGDTQYF	TGTGCCAGCAGCTTAGCCCTCGGGGATACGCAGTATTTT
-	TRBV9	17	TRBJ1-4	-	CASSGGTARATNEKLFF	TGTGCCAGCAGCGGCGGGACCGCGAGAGCAACTAATGAAAAACTGTTTTTT
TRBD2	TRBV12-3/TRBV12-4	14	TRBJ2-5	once	CASRLSGGGETQYF	TGTGCCAGCAGACTTAGCGGGGGGGGAGAGACCCAGTACTTC
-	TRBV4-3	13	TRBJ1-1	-	CASSHENGAEAFF	TGCGCCAGCAGCCATGAAAACGGTGCTGAAGCTTTCTTT
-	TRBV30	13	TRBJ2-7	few	CAWSVNSYYEQYF	TGTGCCTGGAGTGTAAACAGCTACTACGAGCAGTACTTC
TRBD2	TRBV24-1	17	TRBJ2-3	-	CATSDRGLADSTDTQYF	TGTGCCACCAGTGACCGTGGGCTAGCGGACTCCACAGATACGCAGTATTTT
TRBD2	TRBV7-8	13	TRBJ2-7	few	CASSRGDRREQYF	TGTGCCAGCAGCCGGGGGGACCGGCGTGAGCAGTACTTC
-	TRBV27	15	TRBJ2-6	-	CASRDRSSGANVLTF	TGTGCCAGCAGAGACAGGAGCTCTGGGGCCAACGTCCTGACTTTC
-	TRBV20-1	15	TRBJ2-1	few	CSALEWGPSHNEQFF	TGCAGTGCCCTTGAATGGGGGCCCAGCCACAATGAGCAGTTCTTC
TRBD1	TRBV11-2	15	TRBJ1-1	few	CASSSPEGANTEAFF	TGTGCCAGCAGCTCGCCGGAGGGGGCGAACACTGAAGCTTTCTTT
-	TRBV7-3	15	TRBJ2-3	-	CASSPIGGVADTQYF	TGTGCCAGCAGCCCCATCGGGGGAGTGGCAGATACGCAGTATTTT
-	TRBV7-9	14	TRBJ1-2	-	CASRWEDAGYGYTF	TGTGCCAGCAGGTGGGAGGACGCCGGCTATGGCTACACCTTC
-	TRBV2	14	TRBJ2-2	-	CASRDQGYTGELFF	TGTGCCAGCAGAGATCAGGGGTACACCGGGGAGCTGTTTTTT
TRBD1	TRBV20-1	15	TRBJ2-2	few	CSARGGTGNVGELFF	TGCAGTGCTAGAGGGGGGACAGGGAACGTCGGGGAGCTGTTTTTT